The sequence of this T cell receptor beta chain was determined in a study of blood T cells in healthy people across ages. Study findings and constraints: Expanded clonotype shifts may have been confounded, as the donors had an unknown CMV status.

A sample-barcoded 5' primer and a J-beta primer mix were used in a second PCR of roughly 7 to 11 cycles. Each cDNA molecule carried a tag from a template-switch adaptor that contained 12 random nucleotides. TCRdb analysed the 5' RACE reads with MiXCR anew, one entry per CDR3 protein. The data hold around 1,700,000 distinct CDR3 sequences, with approximately 30% observed a single time. This CDR3 is built from 14 residues. With 6 bases clipped from V and 7 bases from J, the junction kept 9 bases outside the gene matches. Germline assignment: CDR1 SNHLY and CDR2 FYNNEI. PBMCs were isolated at a quantity of at least 7 million per sample. Points on this clonotype: Its specificity is not known.

The rearrangement links TRBV2 to TRBJ2-7, with TRBD2 identical over 10 bases. The sequence derives from a woman in her twenties or thirties in good health. The source material was blood. The CDR3 protein is CASRLLAGDNEQYF. CDR3 DNA: TGTGCCAGCAGACTTCTAGCGGGAGACAATGAGCAGTACTTC.